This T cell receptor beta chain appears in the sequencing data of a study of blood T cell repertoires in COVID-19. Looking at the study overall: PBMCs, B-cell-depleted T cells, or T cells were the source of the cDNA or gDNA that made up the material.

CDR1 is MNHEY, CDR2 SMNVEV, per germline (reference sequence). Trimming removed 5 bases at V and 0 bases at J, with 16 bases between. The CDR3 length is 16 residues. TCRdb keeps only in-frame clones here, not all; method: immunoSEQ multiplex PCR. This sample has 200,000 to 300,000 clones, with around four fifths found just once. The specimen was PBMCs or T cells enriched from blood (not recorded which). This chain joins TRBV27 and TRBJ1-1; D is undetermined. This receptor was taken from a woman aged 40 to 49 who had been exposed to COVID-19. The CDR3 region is CASSPIGGPMNTEAFF. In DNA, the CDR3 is TGTGCCAGCAGTCCCATAGGCGGCCCCATGAACACTGAAGCTTTCTTT.